This T cell receptor (beta chain) came from a study of blood T cell repertoires in COVID-19. Produced via immunoSEQ multiplex PCR; TCRdb's table is partial and in-frame only. The sample has 350,000 to 400,000 clones, roughly nine tenths seen once; the top ten hold just over 0.85%. It was within 2 weeks before study entry that exposed participants met a COVID-19 case. The CDR3 has 18 residues. V was shortened by 4 bases and J by 2 bases, with 21 bases between the two germline ends. CDR1 SGHTA and CDR2 FQGTGA come from the germline V gene. This TCR was recovered from a woman between 35 and 50 years old who had been exposed to COVID-19. V and J are TRBV7-3 and TRBJ2-1; perhaps TRBD2 as D (7 bases). Sequencing was done on a sample of PBMCs or T cells enriched from blood (not recorded which). The CDR3 spells CASSYRASSGLAYNEQFF. The CDR3 coding sequence is TGTGCCAGCAGCTACAGGGCCTCTAGCGGCCTGGCCTACAATGAGCAGTTCTTC.